Listed below are T cell receptor beta chains from one sample, sequenced in a study of cytomegalovirus exposure and HLA in healthy donors. Assay: immunoSEQ multiplex PCR; the TCRdb copy retains only in-frame clones and omits some. Of about 79,000 clones listed, around 70% are singletons. Sequenced input: PBMCs. Every receptor here comes from a man between 60 and 75 years old in good health and CMV-seronegative. The CDR3 runs from the conserved cysteine through the conserved F or W.

TRBV6-5 | CASSYGGYETQYF
TRBV11-2 | CASSSQWGTGNTIYF
TRBV9 | CASSVAGLPLYGYTF
TRBV18 | CASSPEQDYGYTF
TRBV28 | CASSLSDSGETQYF
TRBV7-8 | CASSTTTYQETQYF
TRBV7-2 | CASSVGLNNQPQHF
TRBV18 | CASSVRDLGTGELFF
TRBV9 | CASSVKEISNYGYTF
TRBV2 | CASRENQGAGEKLFF
TRBV5-1 | CASSYRDRSTDTQYF
TRBV6-1 | CASRLLRDEQYF
TRBV15 | CATSARLGGSYEQYF
TRBV5-1 | CASSSGTSGDTQYF
TRBV7-9 | CASSPLRGARDEQYF
TRBV27 | CASRLQGPSPYEQYF
TRBV9 | CASSGAYGYTF
TRBV6-1 | CASSLGDSGQPQHF
TRBV1 | CTSSLPTASDEKLFF
TRBV7-8 | CASSRDRGLTDTQYF
TRBV6-1 | CASSQGRHEQYF
TRBV6-5 | CASSYSGQGEAFF
TRBV6-6 | CASSTIRTANEKLFF
TRBV19 | CASSIASGLSSGANVLTF
TRBV5-4 | CASSRDRPGTQYF
TRBV19 | CASSTPGRGSYNEQFF
TRBV6-1 | CASSEVSSYNEQFF
TRBV5-1 | CASSLGLGGGGQETQYF
TRBV29-1 | CSVEAGGSSYEQYF
TRBV28 | CASSEGSNQPQHF
TRBV5-1 | CASSSRVAGDQETQYF
TRBV12-5 | CASMGAEGLSDAFF
TRBV18 | CASSPGTSGAYEQYF
TRBV2 | CASLGLAGTYEQYF
TRBV30 | CAWSLMGPNYGYTF
TRBV9 | CASSPRLAGLETQYF
TRBV29-1 | CSVKTGLNTEAFF